Presented here are 31 T cell receptor beta chains from one specimen sequenced in a study of OX40 agonist ivuxolimab in advanced cancers. Repertoires were generated with immunoSEQ multiplex PCR, while TCRdb's copy carries only in-frame clones and drops some. The sample carries tens of thousands of clones, 80% to 90% recorded once. The material sequenced was CD4+ or CD8+ T cells sorted from blood, taken in a trial of the OX40 agonist ivuxolimab. These receptors were collected from an adult with an advanced solid tumor such as melanoma, head and neck, liver or kidney cancer.

The J gene is TRBJ1-6, the V gene TRBV2; 9 bases fit TRBD1. Losses at the gene ends were 6 bases for V and 8 bases for J; bases not matched to a gene: 5. The CDR3 loop spans 14 amino acids. CDR1 and CDR2 (germline): SNHLY, FYNNEI. The CDR3 loop is CASRWGQGDSPLHF. CDR3 nucleotide sequence: TGTGCCAGCAGGTGGGGACAGGGCGATTCACCCCTCCACTTT.

This chain joins TRBV13 and TRBJ2-7, with 8 bases lining up with TRBD1. The junction had 3 bases not matched to a gene; V was cut back by 4 bases and J by 1 base. The CDR3 contains 14 residues. The germline CDR1 and CDR2 sequences are PRHDT and FYEKMQ (reference sequence). The CDR3 DNA reads as TGTGCCAGCAGCTCTGGGACAGGTTCCTACGAGCAGTACTTC. Encoded protein: CASSSGTGSYEQYF.

This clone has just one count. The chain couples TRBV27 to TRBJ2-7; weak D call: TRBD1 (6 bases). This CDR3 contains 13 residues. V gave up 5 bases and J gave up 2 bases, with 10 bases separating them. Looked up from germline, CDR1 is MNHEY and CDR2 is SMNVEV (reference sequence). CDR3 loop: CASSPDRAYEQYF. The CDR3 coding sequence is TGTGCCAGCAGTCCGGACAGAGCCTACGAGCAGTACTTC.

This chain joins TRBV4-1 and TRBJ1-2; weak D call: TRBD1 (5 bases). Deletions cut 5 bases from V and 1 base from J, with 11 bases between. This CDR3 spans 14 amino acids. Germline CDR1 MGHRA, CDR2 YSYEKL. CDR3 DNA: TGCGCCAGCAGCGTGCCAGGGTTTAACTATGGCTACACCTTC. Protein sequence: CASSVPGFNYGYTF.

This clone was recorded a few times. The V gene is TRBV5-1, the J gene TRBJ2-2; 12 nucleotides align to TRBD2. In germline, CDR1 is SGHRS, CDR2 YFSETQ. The CDR3 has 16 amino acids. The V and J ends lost 4 bases and 3 bases, in that order; junction bases with no gene match: 4. The CDR3 region has the DNA TGCGCCAGCAGCGAGACTAGCGGGGGTTACACCGGGGAGCTGTTTTTT. It translates to CASSETSGGYTGELFF.

This chain joins TRBV7-8 and TRBJ2-1; D may correspond to TRBD1 or TRBD2 (5 bases each). Germline values: CDR1 SGHVS, CDR2 FQNEAQ. This CDR3 region has 14 residues. The V gene lost 7 bases and the J gene lost 6 bases, with 16 bases spanning the gap. The CDR3 nucleotides are TGTGCCAGCACCCTGGGACGGCTAGTCAATGAGCAGTTCTTC. As protein: CASTLGRLVNEQFF.

The V call is TRBV23-1, the J call TRBJ2-7; 7 bases line up with TRBD1. TRBV23-1 counts as an open reading frame of uncertain function. The CDR3 loop spans 15 amino acids. With V trimmed by 5 bases and J by 2 bases, 9 bases remained unmatched. CDR3 sequence: CASSNRDRATYEQYF. The CDR3 DNA reads as TGCGCCAGCAGTAATCGTGACAGGGCCACCTACGAGCAGTACTTC.

This clone has just one count. This chain links TRBV5-6 with TRBJ1-2, with D perhaps matching TRBD1 (6 bases). V was shortened by 6 bases and J by 3 bases, with 12 bases between the two germline ends. Per the germline V gene, CDR1 is SGHDT and CDR2 is YYEEEE. This CDR3 comprises 13 residues. CDR3 protein: CASNGGGYYGYTF. Here the CDR3 DNA reads TGTGCCAGCAACGGGGGGGGCTACTATGGCTACACCTTC.

This chain uses TRBV4-1 with TRBJ2-5, with 12 bases fitting TRBD2. V was clipped by 4 bases and J by 0 bases; unmatched bases: 3. Germline V gene data show CDR1 as MGHRA and CDR2 as YSYEKL. CDR3 length equals 16 residues. The DNA for the CDR3 is TGCGCCAGCAGCCTGACTAGCGGGGGAGACCAAGAGACCCAGTACTTC. Translating it yields CASSLTSGGDQETQYF.

This clone was recorded once. The chain recombines TRBV15 with TRBJ2-4; D may be TRBD2 (6 bases). Germline V gene lookup returns CDR1 LNHNV and CDR2 YYDKDF (reference sequence). This CDR3 region has 16 residues. The ends were cut back, 0 bases at V and 3 bases at J, with 12 bases in the middle. DNA of the CDR3: TGTGCCACCAGCAGAGATCCCACCGGGAGCAAAAACATTCAGTACTTC. Residues: CATSRDPTGSKNIQYF.

This sequence joins TRBV5-6 and TRBJ2-5; TRBD1 is a possible D gene (6 bases). Germline-derived CDR1 and CDR2 are SGHDT and YYEEEE. Trimming removed 4 bases from V and 0 bases from J, with 16 bases in between. There are 16 residues in the CDR3. CDR3 region: CASSLIWQGNQETQYF. The DNA of the CDR3 is TGTGCCAGCAGCCTCATATGGCAGGGGAACCAAGAGACCCAGTACTTC.

The rearrangement uses TRBV5-1 and TRBJ2-1; 8 bases match TRBD2. The V gene end was trimmed by 5 bases and the J gene end by 6 bases; junction bases not matched to a gene: 10. CDR3 length: 15 amino acids. Germline V CDR1 and CDR2: SGHRS, YFSETQ. In DNA, the CDR3 is TGCGCCAGCAGGGTCGGACTAGCATCGGCCAATGAGCAGTTCTTC. This gives the protein CASRVGLASANEQFF.

The chain is built from TRBV30 and TRBJ1-4; 8 bases are a match to TRBD1. Trimming cost V 2 bases and J 13 bases; bases outside gene matches: 15. The germline gives CDR1 GTSNPN, CDR2 SVGIG (reference sequence). The CDR3 length is 15 residues. Written as DNA, the CDR3 is TGTGCCTGGAGTATGTCCCGGGACAGGCCCGGGGGACTGTTTTTT. Its translation: CAWSMSRDRPGGLFF.

The chain joins TRBV19 to TRBJ2-1; no firm D call. CDR3 length: 13 amino acids. In germline, CDR1 is LNHDA, CDR2 SQIVND (reference sequence). V was clipped by 5 bases and J by 8 bases, with 13 bases between them. CDR3 in DNA: TGTGCCAGTAGTGTTTGGGATATCGATGAGCAGTTCTTC. Translated, it gives CASSVWDIDEQFF.

The chain carries TRBV14 and TRBJ2-2; 8 bases are shared with TRBD1. Germline V CDR1 and CDR2: SGHDN, FVKESK. The CDR3 loop spans 17 amino acids. The V gene end was trimmed by 0 bases and the J gene end by 4 bases; junction bases not matched to a gene: 7. CDR3 region: CASSQETGGGSTGELFF. The CDR3 DNA sequence: TGTGCCAGCAGCCAAGAAACAGGGGGTGGGAGCACCGGGGAGCTGTTTTTT.

This clone was recorded only once. The chain uses TRBV15 and TRBJ1-2; D unresolved. Germline loops: CDR1 LNHNV, CDR2 YYDKDF (reference sequence). This CDR3 comprises 14 residues. Trimming removed 5 bases from V and 3 bases from J, with 13 bases in between. The CDR3 here is CATSGRTADYGYTF. The CDR3 DNA reads TGTGCCACCAGCGGAAGGACGGCGGACTATGGCTACACCTTC.

The table lists this clone with a count of one. The chain links TRBV7-2 to TRBJ1-2; D uncertain. Germline V gene lookup returns CDR1 SGHTA and CDR2 FQGNSA. V lost 1 base, J lost 8 bases, and 17 bases lay in between. The CDR3 contains 15 residues. Written as DNA, the CDR3 is TGTGCCAGCAGCTTAGATCACTGGGCAGTTGGGGGCTACACCTTC. It codes for CASSLDHWAVGGYTF.

The sample holds a few counts of this clone. The gene calls are TRBV5-1 and TRBJ2-3; no clear D. CDR1 is SGHRS, CDR2 YFSETQ, per germline. The CDR3 loop spans 14 amino acids. V was pared by 0 bases and J by 2 bases, with 7 bases between. CDR3 nucleotide sequence: TGCGCCAGCAGCTTGGGCAGGCTCACAGATACGCAGTATTTT. This codes for CASSLGRLTDTQYF.

The chain uses TRBV28 and TRBJ1-2, with a weak D call TRBD1 (5 bases). The CDR3 runs to 20 residues. CDR1 is MDHEN, CDR2 SYDVKM, per germline. Deletions cut 7 bases from V and 4 bases from J, with 34 bases between. In nucleotides, the CDR3 is TGTGCCAGCACCTCTTTTCAGGGAAAAAACCCAAGCGGGGATTTCTATGGCTACACCTTC. Its protein product is CASTSFQGKNPSGDFYGYTF.

This chain joins TRBV7-9 and TRBJ2-3, with D hard to call. The CDR3 is made up of 13 amino acids. Germline CDR1 and CDR2: SEHNR and FQNEAQ (reference sequence). V was trimmed by 5 bases and J by 7 bases, leaving 13 bases between them. The CDR3 DNA sequence: TGTGCCAGCAGCCTACTTCAGCCCCATACGCAGTATTTT. This codes for CASSLLQPHTQYF.

This chain connects TRBV5-6 to TRBJ1-1, with 7 bases fitting TRBD1. V lost 3 bases and J lost 1; bases outside the gene matches: 6. There are 15 residues in the CDR3. Per germline, CDR1 SGHDT and CDR2 YYEEEE. In nucleotides, the CDR3 is TGTGCCAGCAGCTCCCCGGGACAGAAGAACACTGAAGCTTTCTTT. Amino acid sequence: CASSSPGQKNTEAFF.

This rearrangement joins TRBV19 to TRBJ1-1; D not resolved. Between the trimmed V and J ends, which lost 7 bases and 5 bases, there was a span of 17 bases. This CDR3 region has 14 residues. Germline V gives CDR1 LNHDA, CDR2 SQIVND (reference sequence). This CDR3 is CASIPRWGGTEAFF. CDR3 DNA sequence: TGTGCCAGTATCCCCAGGTGGGGTGGGACTGAAGCTTTCTTT.

The chain combines TRBV18 with TRBJ1-3; D is undetermined. V gave up 3 bases and J gave up 4 bases, with 7 bases separating them. The CDR3 loop spans 13 amino acids. Germline V lookup: CDR1 KGHSH, CDR2 LQKENI. This CDR3 is CASSPTEGNTIYF. The CDR3 DNA is TGTGCCAGCTCACCTACGGAGGGAAACACCATATATTTT.

The chain carries TRBV4-1 and TRBJ2-1, with D uncertain. The CDR3 runs 12 residues. CDR1 and CDR2 from the germline V gene are MGHRA and YSYEKL. V dropped 5 bases and J dropped 4 bases, with 6 bases sitting between them. CDR3 loop: CASSEIYNEQFF. Here the CDR3 DNA reads TGCGCCAGCAGCGAAATATACAATGAGCAGTTCTTC.

This chain connects TRBV10-3 to TRBJ2-7; 7 bases map to TRBD1. The V gene end was trimmed by 10 bases and the J gene end by 2 bases; junction bases not matched to a gene: 5. CDR1 is ENHRY and CDR2 is SYGVKD in the germline V gene. The CDR3 length is 12 residues. CDR3: CATKTGTYEQYF. Here the CDR3 DNA reads TGTGCCACAAAGACAGGGACCTACGAGCAGTACTTC.

V gene TRBV7-8 combines with J gene TRBJ2-3; the D is unclear. This CDR3 contains 15 residues. Trimming cost V 0 bases and J 4 bases, with 11 bases left between them. CDR1 SGHVS and CDR2 FQNEAQ come from the germline V gene. The CDR3 protein is CASSLAQIRSDTQYF. DNA of the CDR3: TGTGCCAGCAGCTTAGCGCAGATCAGATCAGATACGCAGTATTTT.

This clone was picked up a small number of times. This chain links TRBV28 with TRBJ1-5, with D possibly TRBD1 on 5 matching bases. Germline V gene data show CDR1 as MDHEN and CDR2 as SYDVKM. The ends were cut back, 6 bases at V and 8 bases at J, with 11 bases in the middle. There are 12 residues in the CDR3. The CDR3 spells CASRKGVKPQHF. CDR3 DNA sequence: TGTGCCAGCAGAAAAGGGGTCAAGCCCCAGCATTTT.

The rearrangement joins TRBV11-3 to TRBJ1-3; D gene unclear. Germline CDR1 and CDR2: SGHNT and YENEEA. Between the trimmed V and J ends, which lost 5 bases and 3 bases, there was a span of 11 bases. The length of the CDR3 is 14 residues. For the CDR3, the DNA is TGTGCCAGCAGCCCTCGTAGTTTTGGAAACACCATATATTTT. Its translation: CASSPRSFGNTIYF.

The V call is TRBV12-5, the J call TRBJ2-2; maybe TRBD2 (5 bases). The CDR3 is 18 amino acids. CDR1 LGHNT and CDR2 FRNRAP come from the germline V gene. The ends were cut back, 0 bases at V and 3 bases at J, with 17 bases in the middle. CDR3 loop: CASGLVRLRGRDTGELFF. DNA for the CDR3: TGTGCTAGTGGTTTGGTCCGATTAAGAGGGCGCGACACCGGGGAGCTGTTTTTT.

This clone showed up just once. V usage is TRBV5-4 and J usage is TRBJ2-7, with TRBD2 matching over 15 bases. Trimming took 3 bases from V and 5 from J; bases not matched to a gene: 9. Per germline, CDR1 SGHNT and CDR2 YYREEE (reference sequence). There are 17 residues in the CDR3. In DNA form, the CDR3 reads TGTGCCAGCAGCTCGGGACTAGCGGGAGGTGCCCATCACGAGCAGTACTTC. The encoded protein is CASSSGLAGGAHHEQYF.

The chain has TRBV7-6 and TRBJ1-2; no definite D call. The CDR3 is 13 residues long. With 5 bases removed from V and 1 base from J, the gap between germline ends came to 8 bases. Looked up from germline, CDR1 is SGHVS and CDR2 is FNYEAQ. The CDR3 region is CASSPDVNYGYTF. CDR3 DNA: TGTGCCAGCAGCCCGGACGTTAACTATGGCTACACCTTC.